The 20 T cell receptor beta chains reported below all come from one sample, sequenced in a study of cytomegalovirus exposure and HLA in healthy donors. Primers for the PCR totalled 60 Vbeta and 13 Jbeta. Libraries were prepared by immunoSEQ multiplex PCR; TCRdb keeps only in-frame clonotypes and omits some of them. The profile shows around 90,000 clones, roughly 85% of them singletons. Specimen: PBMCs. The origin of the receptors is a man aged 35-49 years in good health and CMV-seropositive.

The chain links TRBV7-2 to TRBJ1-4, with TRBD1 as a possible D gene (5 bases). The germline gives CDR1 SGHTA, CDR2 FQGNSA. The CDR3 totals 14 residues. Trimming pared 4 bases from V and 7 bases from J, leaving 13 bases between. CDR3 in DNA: TGTGCCAGCAGCTCACAGGACAACAGTGAAAAACTGTTTTTT. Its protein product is CASSSQDNSEKLFF. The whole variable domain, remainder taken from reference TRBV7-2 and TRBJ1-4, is GAGVSQSPSNKVTEKGKDVELRCDPISGHTALYWYRQSLGQGLEFLIYFQGNSAPDKSGLPSDRFSAERTGGSVSTLTIQRTQQEDSAVYLCASSSQDNSEKLFFGSGTQLSVL.

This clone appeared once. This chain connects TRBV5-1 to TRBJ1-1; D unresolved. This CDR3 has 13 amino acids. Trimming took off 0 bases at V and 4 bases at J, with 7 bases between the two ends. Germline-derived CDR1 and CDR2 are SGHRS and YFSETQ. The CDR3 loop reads CASSLDSPTEAFF. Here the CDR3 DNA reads TGCGCCAGCAGCTTGGATTCTCCCACTGAAGCTTTCTTT.

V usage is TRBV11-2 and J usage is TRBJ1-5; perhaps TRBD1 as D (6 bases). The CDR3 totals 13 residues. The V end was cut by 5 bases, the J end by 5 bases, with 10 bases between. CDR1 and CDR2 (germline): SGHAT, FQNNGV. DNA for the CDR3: TGTGCCAGCAGCCCTAACAGGGATCAGCCCCAGCATTTT. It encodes CASSPNRDQPQHF. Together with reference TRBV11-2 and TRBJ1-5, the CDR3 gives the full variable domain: EAGVAQSPRYKIIEKRQSVAFWCNPISGHATLYWYQQILGQGPKLLIQFQNNGVVDDSQLPKDRFSAERLKGVDSTLKIQPAKLEDSAVYLCASSPNRDQPQHFGDGTRLSIL.

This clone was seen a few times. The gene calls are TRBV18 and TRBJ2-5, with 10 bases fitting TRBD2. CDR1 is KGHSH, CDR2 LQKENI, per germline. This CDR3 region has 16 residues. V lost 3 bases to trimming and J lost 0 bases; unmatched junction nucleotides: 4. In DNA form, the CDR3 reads TGTGCCAGCTCACCGGGACTAGCGCCCAACCAAGAGACCCAGTACTTC. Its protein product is CASSPGLAPNQETQYF.

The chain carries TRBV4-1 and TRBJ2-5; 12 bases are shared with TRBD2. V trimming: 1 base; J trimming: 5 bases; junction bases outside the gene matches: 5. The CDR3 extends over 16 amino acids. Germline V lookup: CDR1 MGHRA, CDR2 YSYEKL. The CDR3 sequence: CASSQAALAGGETQYF. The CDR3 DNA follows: TGCGCCAGCAGCCAAGCGGCGCTAGCGGGAGGGGAGACCCAGTACTTC.

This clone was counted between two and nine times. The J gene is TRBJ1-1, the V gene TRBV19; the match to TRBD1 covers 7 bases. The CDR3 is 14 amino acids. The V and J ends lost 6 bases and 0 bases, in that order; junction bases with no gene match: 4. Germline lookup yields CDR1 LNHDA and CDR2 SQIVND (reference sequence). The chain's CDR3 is CASSLQGMNTEAFF. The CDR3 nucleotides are TGTGCCAGTAGCCTACAGGGGATGAACACTGAAGCTTTCTTT.

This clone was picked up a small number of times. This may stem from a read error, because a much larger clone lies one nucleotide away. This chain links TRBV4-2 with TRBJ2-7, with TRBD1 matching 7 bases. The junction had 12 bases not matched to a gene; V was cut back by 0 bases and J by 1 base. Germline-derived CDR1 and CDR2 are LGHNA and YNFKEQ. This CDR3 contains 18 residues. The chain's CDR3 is CASSQDSTGQRISYEQYF. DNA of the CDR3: TGTGCCAGCAGCCAAGATTCCACGGGACAGAGGATATCCTACGAGCAGTACTTC.

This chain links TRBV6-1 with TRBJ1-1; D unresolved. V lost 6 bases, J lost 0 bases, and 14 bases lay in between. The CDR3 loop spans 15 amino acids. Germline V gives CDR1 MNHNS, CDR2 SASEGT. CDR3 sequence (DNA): TGTGCCAGCAGCCGGAGTGTAACCCTGAACACTGAAGCTTTCTTT. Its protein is CASSRSVTLNTEAFF.

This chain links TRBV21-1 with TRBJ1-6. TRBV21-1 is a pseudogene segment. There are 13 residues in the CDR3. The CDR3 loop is CASREGYNSPLHF. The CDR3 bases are TGTGCCAGCCGGGAGGGTTATAATTCACCCCTCCACTTT.

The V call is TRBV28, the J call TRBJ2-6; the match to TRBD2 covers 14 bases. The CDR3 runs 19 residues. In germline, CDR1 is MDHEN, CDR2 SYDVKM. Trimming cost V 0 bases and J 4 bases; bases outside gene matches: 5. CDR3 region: CASSLWGLAGVTGANVLTF. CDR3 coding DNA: TGTGCCAGCAGTTTATGGGGACTAGCGGGAGTAACAGGGGCCAACGTCCTGACTTTC.

DNA of the CDR3: TGTGCCAGCAGTAAAGGACAGGGCTACGAGCAGTACTTC. Translation: CASSKGQGYEQYF. The rearrangement links TRBV9 to TRBJ2-7; TRBD1 matches 8 bases. CDR1 and CDR2 from the germline V gene are SGDLS and YYNGEE. Losses at the gene ends were 5 bases for V and 3 bases for J; bases not matched to a gene: 4. CDR3 length: 13 residues. Variable domain in full (rest from reference TRBV9 and TRBJ2-7): DSGVTQTPKHLITATGQRVTLRCSPRSGDLSVYWYQQSLDQGLQFLIQYYNGEERAKGNILERFSAQQFPDLHSELNLSSLELGDSALYFCASSKGQGYEQYFGPGTRLTVT.

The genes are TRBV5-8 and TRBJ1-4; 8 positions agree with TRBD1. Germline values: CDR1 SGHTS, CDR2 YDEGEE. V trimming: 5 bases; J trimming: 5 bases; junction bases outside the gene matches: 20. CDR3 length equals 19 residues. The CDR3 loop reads CASRAGGTGLAGGNEKLFF. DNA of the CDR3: TGTGCCAGCAGGGCTGGTGGGACAGGTCTTGCCGGGGGGAATGAAAAACTGTTTTTT.

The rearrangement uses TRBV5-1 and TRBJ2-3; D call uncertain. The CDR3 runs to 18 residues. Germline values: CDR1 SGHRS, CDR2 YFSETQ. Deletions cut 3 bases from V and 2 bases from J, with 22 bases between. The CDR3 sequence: CASSSPSPCPTYTDTQYF. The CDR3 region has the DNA TGCGCCAGCAGCTCTCCCTCGCCGTGCCCCACCTACACAGATACGCAGTATTTT.

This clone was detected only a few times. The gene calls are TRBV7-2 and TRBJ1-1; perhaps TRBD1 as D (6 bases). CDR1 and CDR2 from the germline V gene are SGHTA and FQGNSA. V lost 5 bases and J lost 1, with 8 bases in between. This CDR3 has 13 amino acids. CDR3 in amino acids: CASSQGQNTEAFF. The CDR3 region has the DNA TGTGCCAGCAGCCAGGGACAGAACACTGAAGCTTTCTTT.

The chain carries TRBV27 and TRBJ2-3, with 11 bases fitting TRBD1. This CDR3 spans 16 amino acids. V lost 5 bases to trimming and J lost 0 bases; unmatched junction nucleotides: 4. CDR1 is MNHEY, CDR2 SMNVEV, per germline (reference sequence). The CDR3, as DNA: TGTGCCAGCAGTGCCGGACAGGGGGCGAGCACAGATACGCAGTATTTT. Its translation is CASSAGQGASTDTQYF.

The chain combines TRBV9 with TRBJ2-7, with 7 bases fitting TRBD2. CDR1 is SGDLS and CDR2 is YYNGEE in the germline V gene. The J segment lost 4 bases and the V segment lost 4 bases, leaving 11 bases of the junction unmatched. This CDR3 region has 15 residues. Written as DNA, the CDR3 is TGTGCCAGCAGCCAAAGTGGCGGGGGACGGTACGAGCAGTACTTC. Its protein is CASSQSGGGRYEQYF.

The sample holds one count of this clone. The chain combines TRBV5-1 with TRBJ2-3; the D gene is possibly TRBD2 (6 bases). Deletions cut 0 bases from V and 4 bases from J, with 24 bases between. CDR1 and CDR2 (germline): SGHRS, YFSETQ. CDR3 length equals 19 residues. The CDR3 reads CASSLGPPGLRNGADTQYF. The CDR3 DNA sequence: TGCGCCAGCAGCTTGGGGCCGCCGGGACTTAGAAATGGGGCAGATACGCAGTATTTT. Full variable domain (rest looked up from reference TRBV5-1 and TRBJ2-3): KAGVTQTPRYLIKTRGQQVTLSCSPISGHRSVSWYQQTPGQGLQFLFEYFSETQRNKGNFPGRFSGRQFSNSRSEMNVSTLELGDSALYLCASSLGPPGLRNGADTQYFGPGTRLTVL.

The CDR3 nucleotides read TGTGCCAGCAGCGACAGCGCCGGGACAGATACGCAGTATTTT. It translates to CASSDSAGTDTQYF. The V gene is TRBV2, the J gene TRBJ2-3; weak D call: TRBD1 (5 bases). The CDR3 covers 14 residues. V lost 6 bases, J lost 3 bases, and 13 bases lay in between. Germline V gene sequence: CDR1 SNHLY, CDR2 FYNNEI.

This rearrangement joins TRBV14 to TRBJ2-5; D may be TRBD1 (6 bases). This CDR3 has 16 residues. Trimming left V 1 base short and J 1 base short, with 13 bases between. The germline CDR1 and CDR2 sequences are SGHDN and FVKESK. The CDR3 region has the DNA TGTGCCAGCAGCCAAGGCTTCAAGGGGGTCCAAGAGACCCAGTACTTC. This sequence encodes CASSQGFKGVQETQYF.

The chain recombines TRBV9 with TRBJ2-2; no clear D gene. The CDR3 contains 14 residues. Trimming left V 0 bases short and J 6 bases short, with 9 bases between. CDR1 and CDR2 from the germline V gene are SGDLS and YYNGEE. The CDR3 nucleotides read TGTGCCAGCAGCGTAGTAGCAGCCGCCGGGGAGCTGTTTTTT. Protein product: CASSVVAAAGELFF.